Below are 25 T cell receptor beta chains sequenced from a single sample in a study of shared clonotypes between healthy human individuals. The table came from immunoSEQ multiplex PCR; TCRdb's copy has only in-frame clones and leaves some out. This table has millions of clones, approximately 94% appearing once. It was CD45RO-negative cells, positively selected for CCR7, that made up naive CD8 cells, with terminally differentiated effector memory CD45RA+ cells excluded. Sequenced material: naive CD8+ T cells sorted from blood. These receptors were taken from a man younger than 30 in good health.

The CDR3: CAISGIQGQWAGELFF. In DNA form, the CDR3 reads TGTGCCATCAGTGGGATCCAGGGCCAGTGGGCCGGGGAGCTGTTTTTT. The gene calls are TRBV10-3 and TRBJ2-2; TRBD1 might be the D (5 bases). CDR1 is ENHRY, CDR2 SYGVKD, per germline. This CDR3 has 16 residues. With 4 bases removed from V and 6 bases from J, the gap between germline ends came to 18 bases.

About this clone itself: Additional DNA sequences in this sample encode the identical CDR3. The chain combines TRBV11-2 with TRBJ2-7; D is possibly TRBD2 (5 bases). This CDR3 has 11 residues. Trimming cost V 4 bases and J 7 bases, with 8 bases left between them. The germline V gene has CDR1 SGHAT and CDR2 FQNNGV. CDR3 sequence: CASSSGGEQYF. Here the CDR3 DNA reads TGTGCCAGCAGCTCCGGAGGTGAGCAGTACTTC.

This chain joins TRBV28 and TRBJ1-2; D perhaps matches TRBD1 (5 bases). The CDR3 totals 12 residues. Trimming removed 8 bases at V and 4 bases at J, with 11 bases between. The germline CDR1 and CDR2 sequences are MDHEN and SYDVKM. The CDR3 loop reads CASGDGPYGYTF. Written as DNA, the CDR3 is TGTGCCAGCGGGGACGGACCCTATGGCTACACCTTC.

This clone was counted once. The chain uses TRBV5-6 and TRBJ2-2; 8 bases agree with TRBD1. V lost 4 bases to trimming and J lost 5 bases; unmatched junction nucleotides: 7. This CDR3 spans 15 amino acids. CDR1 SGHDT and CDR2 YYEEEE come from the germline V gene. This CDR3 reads CASSPGQDTTGELFF. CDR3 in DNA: TGTGCCAGCAGCCCGGGACAGGACACGACCGGGGAGCTGTTTTTT.

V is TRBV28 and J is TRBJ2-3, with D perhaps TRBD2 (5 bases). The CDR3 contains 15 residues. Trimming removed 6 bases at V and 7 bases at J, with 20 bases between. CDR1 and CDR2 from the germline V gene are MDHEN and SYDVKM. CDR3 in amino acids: CASSPGSPPVHTQYF. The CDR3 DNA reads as TGTGCCAGCAGCCCGGGATCCCCCCCGGTCCATACGCAGTATTTT.

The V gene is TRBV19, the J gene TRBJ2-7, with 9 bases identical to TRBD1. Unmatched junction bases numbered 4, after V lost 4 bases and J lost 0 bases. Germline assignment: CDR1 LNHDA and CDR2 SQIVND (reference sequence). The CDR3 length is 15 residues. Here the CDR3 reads CASSKGTGISYEQYF. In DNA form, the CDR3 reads TGTGCCAGTAGTAAGGGGACAGGGATCTCCTACGAGCAGTACTTC. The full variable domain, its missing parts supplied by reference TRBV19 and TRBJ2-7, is DGGITQSPKYLFRKEGQNVTLSCEQNLNHDAMYWYRQDPGQGLRLIYYSQIVNDFQKGDIAEGYSVSREKKESFPLTVTSAQKNPTAFYLCASSKGTGISYEQYFGPGTRLTVT.

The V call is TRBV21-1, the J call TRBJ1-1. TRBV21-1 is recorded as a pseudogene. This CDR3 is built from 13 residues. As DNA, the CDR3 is TGTGCCTGCTTGAGATACGAAGGGACTGAAGCTTTCTTT. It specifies CACLRYEGTEAFF.

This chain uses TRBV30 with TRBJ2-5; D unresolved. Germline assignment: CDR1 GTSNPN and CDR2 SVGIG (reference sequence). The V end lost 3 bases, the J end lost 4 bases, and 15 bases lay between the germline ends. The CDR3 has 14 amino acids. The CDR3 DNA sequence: TGTGCCTGGAGCCTACGGGCAGGCGGAGAGACCCAGTACTTC. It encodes CAWSLRAGGETQYF.

CDR3 nucleotide sequence: TGTGCCAGCAGTGATCAGGGGGTTTTTGGGACAGATACGCAGTATTTT. Translated, it gives CASSDQGVFGTDTQYF. The chain has TRBV6-1 and TRBJ2-3, with 7 bases aligning to TRBD1. CDR1 MNHNS and CDR2 SASEGT come from the germline V gene. This CDR3 has 16 amino acids. J lost 3 bases, V lost 3 bases, and 9 bases had no gene match.

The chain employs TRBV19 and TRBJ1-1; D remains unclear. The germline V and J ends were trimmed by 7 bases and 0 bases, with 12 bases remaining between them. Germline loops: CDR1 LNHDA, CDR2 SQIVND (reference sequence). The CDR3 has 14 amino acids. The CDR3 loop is CASMGLRLNTEAFF. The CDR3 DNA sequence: TGTGCCAGTATGGGCCTTCGGTTGAACACTGAAGCTTTCTTT.

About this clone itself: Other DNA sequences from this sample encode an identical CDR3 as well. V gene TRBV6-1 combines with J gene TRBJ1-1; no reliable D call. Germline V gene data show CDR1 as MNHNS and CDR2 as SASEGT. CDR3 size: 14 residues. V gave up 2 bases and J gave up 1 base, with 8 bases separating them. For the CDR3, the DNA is TGTGCCAGCAGTGAATGGACTGGGAACACTGAAGCTTTCTTT. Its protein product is CASSEWTGNTEAFF.

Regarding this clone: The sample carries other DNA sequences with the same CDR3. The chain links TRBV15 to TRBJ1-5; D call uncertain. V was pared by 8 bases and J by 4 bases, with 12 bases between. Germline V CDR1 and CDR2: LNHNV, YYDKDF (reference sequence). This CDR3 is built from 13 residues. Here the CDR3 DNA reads TGTGCCACCTCTTCGTTGGGGAATCAGCCCCAGCATTTT. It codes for CATSSLGNQPQHF.

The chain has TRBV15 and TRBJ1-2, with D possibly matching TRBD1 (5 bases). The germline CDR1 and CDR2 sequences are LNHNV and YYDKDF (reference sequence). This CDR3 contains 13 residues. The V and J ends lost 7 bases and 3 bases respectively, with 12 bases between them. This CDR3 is CATKDTVDYGYTF. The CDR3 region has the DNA TGTGCCACCAAGGACACAGTGGACTATGGCTACACCTTC.

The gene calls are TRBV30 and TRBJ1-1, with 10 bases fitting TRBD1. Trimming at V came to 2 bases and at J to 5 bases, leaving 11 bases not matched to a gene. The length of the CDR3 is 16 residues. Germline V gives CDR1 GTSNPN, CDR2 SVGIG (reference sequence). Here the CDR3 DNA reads TGTGCCTGGAGTAAGATTTTGGGGACAGGGGAGACTGAAGCTTTCTTT. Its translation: CAWSKILGTGETEAFF.

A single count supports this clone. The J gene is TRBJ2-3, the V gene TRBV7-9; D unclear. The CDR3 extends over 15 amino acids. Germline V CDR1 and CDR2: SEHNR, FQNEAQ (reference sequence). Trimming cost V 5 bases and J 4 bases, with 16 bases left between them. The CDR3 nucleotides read TGTGCCAGCAGCCCACCTATGGGAATCGCAGATACGCAGTATTTT. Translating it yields CASSPPMGIADTQYF.

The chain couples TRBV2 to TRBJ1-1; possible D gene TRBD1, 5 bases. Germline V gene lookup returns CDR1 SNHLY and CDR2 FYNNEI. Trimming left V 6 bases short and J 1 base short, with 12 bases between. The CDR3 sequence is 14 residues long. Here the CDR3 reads CASRGTKTNTEAFF. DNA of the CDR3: TGTGCCAGCAGAGGGACCAAAACGAACACTGAAGCTTTCTTT.

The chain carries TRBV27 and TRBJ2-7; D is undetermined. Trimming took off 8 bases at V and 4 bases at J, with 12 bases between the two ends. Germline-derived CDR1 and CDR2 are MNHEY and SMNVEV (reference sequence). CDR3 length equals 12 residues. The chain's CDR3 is CASGNLLYEQYF. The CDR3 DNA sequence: TGTGCCAGCGGGAATTTATTATACGAGCAGTACTTC.

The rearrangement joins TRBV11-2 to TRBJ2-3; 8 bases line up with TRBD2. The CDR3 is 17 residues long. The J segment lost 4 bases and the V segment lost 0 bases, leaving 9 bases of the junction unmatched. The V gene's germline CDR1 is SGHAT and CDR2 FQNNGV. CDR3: CASSLEILSGSPDTQYF. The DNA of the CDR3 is TGTGCCAGCAGCTTAGAAATCTTGAGCGGGAGCCCAGATACGCAGTATTTT.

DNA for the CDR3: TGCGCCAGCAGCCCGGACAGGACCTACGAGCAGTACTTC. This encodes CASSPDRTYEQYF. V usage is TRBV5-1 and J usage is TRBJ2-7, with 7 nucleotides matching TRBD1. The CDR3 extends over 13 amino acids. CDR1 is SGHRS, CDR2 YFSETQ, per germline. The trim removed 4 bases at V and 2 bases at J, leaving 3 bases unmatched.

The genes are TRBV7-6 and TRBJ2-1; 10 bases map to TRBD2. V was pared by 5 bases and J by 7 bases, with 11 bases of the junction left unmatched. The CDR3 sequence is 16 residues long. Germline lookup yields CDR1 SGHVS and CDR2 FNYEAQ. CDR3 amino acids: CASSIMVSGRLNEQFF. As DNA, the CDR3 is TGTGCCAGCAGCATCATGGTTAGCGGGAGGCTAAATGAGCAGTTCTTC. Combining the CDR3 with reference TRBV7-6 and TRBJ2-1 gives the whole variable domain GAGVSQSPRYKVTKRGQDVALRCDPISGHVSLYWYRQALGQGPEFLTYFNYEAQQDKSGLPNDRFSAERPEGSISTLTIQRTEQRDSAMYRCASSIMVSGRLNEQFFGPGTRLTVL.

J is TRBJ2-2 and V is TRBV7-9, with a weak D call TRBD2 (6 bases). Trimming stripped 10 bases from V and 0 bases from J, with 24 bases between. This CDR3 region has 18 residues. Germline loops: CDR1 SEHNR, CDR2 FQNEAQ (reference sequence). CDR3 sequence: CATFLGPSRETNTGELFF. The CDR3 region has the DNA TGTGCCACCTTCCTTGGACCGTCCCGGGAGACGAACACCGGGGAGCTGTTTTTT.

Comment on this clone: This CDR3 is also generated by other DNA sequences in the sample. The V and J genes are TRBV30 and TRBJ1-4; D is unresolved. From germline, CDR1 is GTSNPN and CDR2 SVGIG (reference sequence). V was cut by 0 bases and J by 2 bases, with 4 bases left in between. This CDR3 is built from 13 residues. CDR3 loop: CAWSVATNEKLFF. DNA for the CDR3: TGTGCCTGGAGTGTAGCGACTAATGAAAAACTGTTTTTT.

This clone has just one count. CDR3: CASSPSGRVEQFF. In DNA, the CDR3 is TGCGCCAGCAGCCCTAGCGGGAGGGTTGAGCAGTTCTTC. The chain uses TRBV4-3 and TRBJ2-1, with 12 bases matching TRBD2. Germline-derived CDR1 and CDR2 are LGHNA and YSLEER. The V and J ends lost 4 bases and 9 bases, in that order; junction bases with no gene match: 1. CDR3 size: 13 residues.

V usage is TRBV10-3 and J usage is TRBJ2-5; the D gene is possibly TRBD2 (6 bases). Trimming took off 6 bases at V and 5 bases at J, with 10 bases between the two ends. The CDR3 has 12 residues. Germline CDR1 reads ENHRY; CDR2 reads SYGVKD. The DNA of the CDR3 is TGTGCCATCAGAGGAGGGGAGGAGACCCAGTACTTC. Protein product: CAIRGGEETQYF.

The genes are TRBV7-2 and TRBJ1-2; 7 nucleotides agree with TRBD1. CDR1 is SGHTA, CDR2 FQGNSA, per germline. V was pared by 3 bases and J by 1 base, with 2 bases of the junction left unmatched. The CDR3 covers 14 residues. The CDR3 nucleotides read TGTGCCAGCAGCTTGGGGGACAGTAACTATGGCTACACCTTC. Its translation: CASSLGDSNYGYTF.